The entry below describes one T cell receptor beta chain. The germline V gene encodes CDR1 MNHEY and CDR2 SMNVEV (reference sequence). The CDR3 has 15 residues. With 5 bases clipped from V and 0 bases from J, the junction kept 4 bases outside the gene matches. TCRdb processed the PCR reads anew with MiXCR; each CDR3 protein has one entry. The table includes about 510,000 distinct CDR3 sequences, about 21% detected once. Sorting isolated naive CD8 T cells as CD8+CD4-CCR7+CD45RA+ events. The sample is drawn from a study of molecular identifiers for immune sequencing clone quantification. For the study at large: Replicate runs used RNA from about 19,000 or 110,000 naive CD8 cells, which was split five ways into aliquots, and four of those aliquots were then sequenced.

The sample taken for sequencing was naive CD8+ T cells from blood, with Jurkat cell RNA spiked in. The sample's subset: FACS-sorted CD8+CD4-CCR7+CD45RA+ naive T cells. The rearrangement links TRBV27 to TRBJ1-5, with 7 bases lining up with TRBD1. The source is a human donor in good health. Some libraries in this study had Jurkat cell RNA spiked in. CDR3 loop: CASSTQGNSNQPQHF. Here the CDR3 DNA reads TGTGCCAGCAGTACACAGGGGAATAGCAATCAGCCCCAGCATTTT.